Below, 6 T cell receptor beta chains from the same sample are listed, as sequenced in a study of shared clonotypes between healthy human individuals. Clones were read by immunoSEQ multiplex PCR, and TCRdb kept only the in-frame ones, dropping some. Among a few million clones listed, around 95% were seen once. Material: naive CD4+ T cells sorted from blood. Sample subset: CD45RA+ positively selected. The receptors stem from a man younger than 30 in good health.

The V call is TRBV15, the J call TRBJ2-3; D uncertain. Germline lookup yields CDR1 LNHNV and CDR2 YYDKDF (reference sequence). The ends were cut back, 0 bases at V and 4 bases at J, with 14 bases in the middle. The CDR3 contains 16 residues. This chain's CDR3 is CATSRDLGIWADTQYF. CDR3 sequence (DNA): TGTGCCACCAGCAGAGATCTGGGTATTTGGGCAGATACGCAGTATTTT.

The chain links TRBV6-6 to TRBJ1-1; D gene unclear. This CDR3 is 14 amino acids long. Germline V gives CDR1 MNHNY, CDR2 SVGAGI (reference sequence). V lost 6 bases to trimming and J lost 1 base, with 12 bases between them. The CDR3 reads CASSSSDSNTEAFF. CDR3 bases: TGTGCCAGCAGCAGCTCGGACTCGAACACTGAAGCTTTCTTT.

Notes on this clone: The sample has other DNA sequences that encode this CDR3 too. The chain combines TRBV5-1 with TRBJ1-1, with D perhaps matching TRBD1 (6 bases). V lost 3 bases to trimming and J lost 0 bases, with 9 bases between them. Germline assignment: CDR1 SGHRS and CDR2 YFSETQ. The CDR3 consists of 14 residues. CDR3 sequence: CASSSGQMNTEAFF. CDR3 DNA: TGCGCCAGCAGCTCAGGACAGATGAACACTGAAGCTTTCTTT.

The rearrangement uses TRBV9 and TRBJ2-1; the match to TRBD2 covers 7 bases. The V and J ends lost 0 bases and 6 bases, in that order; junction bases with no gene match: 3. Germline V gives CDR1 SGDLS, CDR2 YYNGEE. This CDR3 has 14 amino acids. As DNA, the CDR3 is TGTGCCAGCAGCGTAGGGGGGACTATCAATGAGCAGTTCTTC. Translated: CASSVGGTINEQFF.

This sequence joins TRBV30 and TRBJ2-7; possibly TRBD2 for D (5 bases). Trimming removed 0 bases from V and 6 bases from J, with 6 bases in between. This CDR3 region has 11 residues. The V gene's germline CDR1 is GTSNPN and CDR2 SVGIG (reference sequence). The CDR3 region has the DNA TGTGCCTGGAGTGTGAGGGCCGAGCAGTACTTC. Its protein is CAWSVRAEQYF.

J is TRBJ1-2 and V is TRBV7-2, with D perhaps TRBD1 (6 bases). This CDR3 region has 17 residues. V was clipped by 7 bases and J by 4 bases, with 25 bases between them. The germline V gene encodes CDR1 SGHTA and CDR2 FQGNSA. CDR3 DNA sequence: TGTGCCAGCACCCTAAAAACAGGGACCGCTCCCCCCTATGGCTACACCTTC. Its translation: CASTLKTGTAPPYGYTF.